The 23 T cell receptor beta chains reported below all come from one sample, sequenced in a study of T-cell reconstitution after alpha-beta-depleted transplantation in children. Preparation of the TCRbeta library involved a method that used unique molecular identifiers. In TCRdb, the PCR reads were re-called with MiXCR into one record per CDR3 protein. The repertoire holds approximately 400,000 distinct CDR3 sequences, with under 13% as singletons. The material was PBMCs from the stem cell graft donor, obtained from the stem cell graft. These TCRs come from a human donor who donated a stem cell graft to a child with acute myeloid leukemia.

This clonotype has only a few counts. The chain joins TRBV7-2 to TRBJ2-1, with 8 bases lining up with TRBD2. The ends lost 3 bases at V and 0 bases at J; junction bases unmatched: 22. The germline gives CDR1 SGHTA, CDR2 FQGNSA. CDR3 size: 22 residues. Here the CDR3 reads CASSFGTLTMLLAGSSYNEQFF. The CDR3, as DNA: TGTGCCAGCAGCTTCGGGACTCTCACCATGTTATTAGCGGGGAGCTCCTACAATGAGCAGTTCTTC.

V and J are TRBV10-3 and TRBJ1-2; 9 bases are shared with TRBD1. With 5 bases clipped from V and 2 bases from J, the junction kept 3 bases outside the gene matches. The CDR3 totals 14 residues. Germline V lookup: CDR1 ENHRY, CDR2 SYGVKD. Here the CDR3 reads CAISSGTGNYGYTF. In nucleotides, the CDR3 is TGTGCCATCAGTTCCGGGACAGGGAACTATGGCTACACCTTC.

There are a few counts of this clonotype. For the CDR3, the DNA is TGTGCCAGCAGTTTCGGGGCTCAGCCCCAGCATTTT. This translates into CASSFGAQPQHF. The chain recombines TRBV12-3 or TRBV12-4 with TRBJ1-5, with D possibly TRBD1 on 5 matching bases. The V end was cut by 3 bases, the J end by 6 bases, with 6 bases between. This CDR3 has 12 amino acids.

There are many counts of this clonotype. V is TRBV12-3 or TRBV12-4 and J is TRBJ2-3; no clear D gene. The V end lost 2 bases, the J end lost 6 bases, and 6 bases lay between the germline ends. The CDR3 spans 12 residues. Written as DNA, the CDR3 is TGTGCCAGCAGTTTAAAGGCCGATACGCAGTATTTT. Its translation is CASSLKADTQYF.

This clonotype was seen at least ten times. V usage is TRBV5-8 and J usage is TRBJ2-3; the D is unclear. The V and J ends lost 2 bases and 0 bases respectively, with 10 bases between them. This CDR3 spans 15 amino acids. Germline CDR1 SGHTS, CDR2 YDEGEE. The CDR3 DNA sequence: TGTGCCAGCAGCTTTGGGTCTTCGAGCACAGATACGCAGTATTTT. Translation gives CASSFGSSSTDTQYF.

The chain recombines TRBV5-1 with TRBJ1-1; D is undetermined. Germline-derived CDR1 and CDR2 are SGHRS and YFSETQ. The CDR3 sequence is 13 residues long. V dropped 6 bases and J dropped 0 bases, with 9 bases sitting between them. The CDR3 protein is CASNNEVNTEAFF. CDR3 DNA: TGCGCCAGCAATAACGAGGTGAACACTGAAGCTTTCTTT.

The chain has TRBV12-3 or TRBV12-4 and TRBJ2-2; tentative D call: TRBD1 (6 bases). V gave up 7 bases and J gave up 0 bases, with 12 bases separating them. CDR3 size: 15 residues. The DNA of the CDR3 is TGTGCCAGCACCTTGGGACACGCGAACACCGGGGAGCTGTTTTTT. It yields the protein CASTLGHANTGELFF.

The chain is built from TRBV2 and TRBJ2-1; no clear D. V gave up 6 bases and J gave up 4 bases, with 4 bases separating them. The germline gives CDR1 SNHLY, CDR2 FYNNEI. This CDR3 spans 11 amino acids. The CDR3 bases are TGTGCCAGCAGGGCTTACAATGAGCAGTTCTTC. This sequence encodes CASRAYNEQFF.

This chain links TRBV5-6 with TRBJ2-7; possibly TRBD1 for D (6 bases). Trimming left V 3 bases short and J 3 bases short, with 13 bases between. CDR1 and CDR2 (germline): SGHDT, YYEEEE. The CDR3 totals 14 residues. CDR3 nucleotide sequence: TGTGCCAGCAGCTACAGGGAATTGTACTACGAGCAGTACGTC. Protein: CASSYRELYYEQYV.

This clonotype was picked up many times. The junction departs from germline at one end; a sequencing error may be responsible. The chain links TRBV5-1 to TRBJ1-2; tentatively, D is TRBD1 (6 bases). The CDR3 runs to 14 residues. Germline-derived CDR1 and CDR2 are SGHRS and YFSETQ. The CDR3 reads CASSLGQGSYGYTF. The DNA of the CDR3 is TGTGCCAGCAGCTTAGGGCAGGGGAGCTATGGCTACACCTTC.

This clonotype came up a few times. The CDR3 DNA follows: TGTGCCAGCAGCAATACCCCCGGGGACAGGGCGTCTCCTGGAAACACCATATATTTT. Translating gives CASSNTPGDRASPGNTIYF. The chain uses TRBV21-1 and TRBJ1-3; the table's D call, TRBD1, was not checked against the DNA. TRBV21-1 is labeled a pseudogene. This CDR3 is 19 amino acids long.

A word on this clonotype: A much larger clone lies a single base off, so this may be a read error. Here the CDR3 reads CSARLRGTGGTDTQYF. CDR3 sequence (DNA): TGCAGTGCTAGGCTACGCGGGACAGGGGGCACAGATACGCAGTATTTT. The chain couples TRBV20-1 to TRBJ2-3, with 10 bases lining up with TRBD1. The V and J ends lost 3 bases and 1 base, in that order; junction bases with no gene match: 7. CDR1 and CDR2 (germline): DFQATT, SNEGSKA (reference sequence). The CDR3 covers 16 residues.

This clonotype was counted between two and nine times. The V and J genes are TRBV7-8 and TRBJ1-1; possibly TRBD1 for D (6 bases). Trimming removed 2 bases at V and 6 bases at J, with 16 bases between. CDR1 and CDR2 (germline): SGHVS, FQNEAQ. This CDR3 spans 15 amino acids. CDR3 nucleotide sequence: TGTGCCAGCAGCTTATGGTCAGGGGCGGCTGCTGAAGCTTTCTTT. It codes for CASSLWSGAAAEAFF.

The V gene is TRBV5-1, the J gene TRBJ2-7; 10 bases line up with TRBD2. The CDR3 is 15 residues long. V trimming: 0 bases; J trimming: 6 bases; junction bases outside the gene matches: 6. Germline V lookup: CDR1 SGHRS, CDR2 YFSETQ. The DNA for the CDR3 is TGCGCCAGCAGCTTGGCACTAGCGGGACTCTTCGAGCAGTACTTC. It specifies CASSLALAGLFEQYF.

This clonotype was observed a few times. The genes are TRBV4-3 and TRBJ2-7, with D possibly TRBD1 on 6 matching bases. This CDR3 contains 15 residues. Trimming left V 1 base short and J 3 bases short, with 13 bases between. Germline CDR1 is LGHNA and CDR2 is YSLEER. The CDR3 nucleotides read TGCGCCAGCAGCCAAGCGCCGGGACAACACTACGAGCAGTACTTC. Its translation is CASSQAPGQHYEQYF.

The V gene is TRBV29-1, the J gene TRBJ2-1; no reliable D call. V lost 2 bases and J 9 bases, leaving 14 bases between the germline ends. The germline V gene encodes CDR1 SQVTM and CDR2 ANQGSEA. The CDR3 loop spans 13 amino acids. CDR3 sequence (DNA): TGCAGCGTTGAAATCCGGGCACCGGGTGAGCAGTTCTTC. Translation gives CSVEIRAPGEQFF.

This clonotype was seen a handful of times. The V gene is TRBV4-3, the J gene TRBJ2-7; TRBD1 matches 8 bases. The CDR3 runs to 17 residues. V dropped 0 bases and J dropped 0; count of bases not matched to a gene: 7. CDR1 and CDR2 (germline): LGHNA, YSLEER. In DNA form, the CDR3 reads TGCGCCAGCAGCCAAGACAGGGGGCCTACCACCTCCTACGAGCAGTACTTC. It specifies CASSQDRGPTTSYEQYF.

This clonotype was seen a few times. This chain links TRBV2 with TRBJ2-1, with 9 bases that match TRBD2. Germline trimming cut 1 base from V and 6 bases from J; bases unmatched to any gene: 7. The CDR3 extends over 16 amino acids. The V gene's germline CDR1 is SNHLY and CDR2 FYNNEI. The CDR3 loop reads CASSEEGLARSNEQFF. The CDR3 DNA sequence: TGTGCCAGCAGTGAAGAGGGACTAGCTCGGAGCAATGAGCAGTTCTTC.

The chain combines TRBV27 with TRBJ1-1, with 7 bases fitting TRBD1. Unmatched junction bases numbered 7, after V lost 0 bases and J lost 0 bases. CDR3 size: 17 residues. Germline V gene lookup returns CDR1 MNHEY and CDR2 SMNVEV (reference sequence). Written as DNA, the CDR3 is TGTGCCAGCAGTTTATCCCGTACCGGGACAGTGAACACTGAAGCTTTCTTT. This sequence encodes CASSLSRTGTVNTEAFF.

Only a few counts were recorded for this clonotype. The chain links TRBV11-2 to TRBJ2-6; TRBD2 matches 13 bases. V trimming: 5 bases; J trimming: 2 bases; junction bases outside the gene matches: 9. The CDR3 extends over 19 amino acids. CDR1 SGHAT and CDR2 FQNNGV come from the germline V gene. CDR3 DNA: TGTGCCAGCAGCCTAAACTCACTAGCGGGGGGGCCTGGGGCCAACGTCCTGACTTTC. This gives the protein CASSLNSLAGGPGANVLTF.

The DNA for the CDR3 is TGTGCTAGTGTCAGGACAGGGGATTACAATGAGCAGTTCTTC. Translated, it gives CASVRTGDYNEQFF. The chain combines TRBV12-5 with TRBJ2-1; 9 bases align to TRBD1. The CDR3 has 14 residues. Trimming removed 7 bases from V and 4 bases from J; junction bases left unmatched: 5. CDR1 is LGHNT, CDR2 FRNRAP, per germline.

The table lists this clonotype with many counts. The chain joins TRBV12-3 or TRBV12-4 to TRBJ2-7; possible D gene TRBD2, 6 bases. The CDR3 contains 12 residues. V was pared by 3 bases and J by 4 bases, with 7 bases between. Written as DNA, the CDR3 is TGTGCCAGCAGTTTTCGGGGGTACGAGCAGTACGTC. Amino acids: CASSFRGYEQYV.

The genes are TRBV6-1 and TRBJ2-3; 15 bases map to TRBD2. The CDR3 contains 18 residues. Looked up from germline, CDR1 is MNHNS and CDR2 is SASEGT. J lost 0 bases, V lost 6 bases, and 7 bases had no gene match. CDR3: CASSPGLAGGASTDTQYF. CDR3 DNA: TGTGCCAGCAGCCCGGGACTAGCGGGGGGTGCTAGCACAGATACGCAGTATTTT.